The 2 T cell receptor beta chains presented below share a single source sample, sequenced in a study of human T cells and chemical hapten exposure. In TCRdb, the RACE reads were re-called with MiXCR into one record per CDR3 protein. The sample includes 35,000 to 55,000 distinct CDR3 sequences, 9.5% to 10% of them seen just once. Time point noted: patch test 2, 6 weeks after DPC sensitization. Treatment indicated: therapeutic diphenylcyclopropenone sensitization with weekly scalp DPC. RNA extraction used unfractionated whole blood as the source of total RNA. Sequences were derived from whole blood, sampled in connection with sensitization to the hapten diphenylcyclopropenone (DPC). These receptors came from a woman aged 30 to 39 with alopecia areata. Some clones in this sample may be carry-over from other donors' samples.

Ten or more counts support this clonotype. The CDR3: CASSLIDRDNTEAFF. CDR3 in DNA: TGTGCCAGCAGCTTGATCGACCGAGATAACACTGAAGCTTTCTTT. The chain recombines TRBV5-6 with TRBJ1-1; D ambiguous. Per the germline V gene, CDR1 is SGHDT and CDR2 is YYEEEE. V lost 1 base and J lost 2, with 12 bases in between. CDR3 length: 15 amino acids.

This clonotype was counted a few times. This chain uses TRBV4-3 with TRBJ1-4, with D uncertain. Trimming removed 5 bases from V and 4 bases from J, with 11 bases in between. Per germline, CDR1 LGHNA and CDR2 YSLEER. This CDR3 region has 14 residues. This CDR3 is CASSEGVVNEKLFF. The CDR3 DNA is TGCGCCAGCAGCGAAGGAGTTGTTAATGAAAAACTGTTTTTT.